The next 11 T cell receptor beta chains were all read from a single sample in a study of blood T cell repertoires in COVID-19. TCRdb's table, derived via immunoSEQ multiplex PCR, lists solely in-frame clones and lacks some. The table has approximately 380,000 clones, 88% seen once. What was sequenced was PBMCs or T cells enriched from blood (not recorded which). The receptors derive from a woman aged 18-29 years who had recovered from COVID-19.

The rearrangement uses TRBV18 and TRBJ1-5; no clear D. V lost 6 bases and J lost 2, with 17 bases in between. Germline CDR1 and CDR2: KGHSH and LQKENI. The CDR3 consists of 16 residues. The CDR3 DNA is TGTGCCAGCTCCGTTTTGGGTGTCGGGGGCAATCAGCCCCAGCATTTT. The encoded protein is CASSVLGVGGNQPQHF.

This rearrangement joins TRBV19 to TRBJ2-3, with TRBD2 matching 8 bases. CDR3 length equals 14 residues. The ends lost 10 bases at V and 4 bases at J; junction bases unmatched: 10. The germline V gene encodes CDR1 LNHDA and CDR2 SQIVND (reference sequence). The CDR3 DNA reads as TGTGCCACCACCAACCGGGGGGGGTCAGATACGCAGTATTTT. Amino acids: CATTNRGGSDTQYF.

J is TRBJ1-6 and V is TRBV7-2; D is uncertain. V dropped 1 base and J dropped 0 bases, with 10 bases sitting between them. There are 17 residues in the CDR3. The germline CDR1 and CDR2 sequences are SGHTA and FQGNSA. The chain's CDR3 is CASSLGQTSSYNSPLHF. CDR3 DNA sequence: TGTGCCAGCAGCTTAGGACAAACGAGCTCCTATAATTCACCCCTCCACTTT.

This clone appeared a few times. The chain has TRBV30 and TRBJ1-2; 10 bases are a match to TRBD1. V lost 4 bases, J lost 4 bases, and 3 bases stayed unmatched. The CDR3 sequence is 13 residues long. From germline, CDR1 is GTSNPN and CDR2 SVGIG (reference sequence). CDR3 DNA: TGTGCCTGGACAGGACAGGGGGGCTATGGCTACACCTTC. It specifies CAWTGQGGYGYTF.

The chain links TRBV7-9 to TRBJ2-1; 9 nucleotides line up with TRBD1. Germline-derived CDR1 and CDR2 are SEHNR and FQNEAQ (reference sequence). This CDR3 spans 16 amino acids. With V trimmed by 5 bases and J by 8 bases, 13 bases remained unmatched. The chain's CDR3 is CASSTRTGAGKDEQFF. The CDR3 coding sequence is TGTGCCAGCAGCACTCGGACAGGGGCGGGTAAGGATGAGCAGTTCTTC.

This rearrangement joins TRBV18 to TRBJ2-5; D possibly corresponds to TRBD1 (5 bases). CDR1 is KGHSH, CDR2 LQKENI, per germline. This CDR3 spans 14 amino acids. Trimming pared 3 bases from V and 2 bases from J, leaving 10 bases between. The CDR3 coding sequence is TGTGCCAGCTCACCTAATAGGGGTCAAGAGACCCAGTACTTC. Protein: CASSPNRGQETQYF.

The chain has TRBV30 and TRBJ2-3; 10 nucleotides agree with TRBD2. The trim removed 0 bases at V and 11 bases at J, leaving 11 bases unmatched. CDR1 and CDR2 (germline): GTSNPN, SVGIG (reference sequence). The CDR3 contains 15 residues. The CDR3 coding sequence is TGTGCCTGGAGTGTAGAAGCGGGGGGGCTCTTAGGGCAGTATTTT. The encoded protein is CAWSVEAGGLLGQYF.

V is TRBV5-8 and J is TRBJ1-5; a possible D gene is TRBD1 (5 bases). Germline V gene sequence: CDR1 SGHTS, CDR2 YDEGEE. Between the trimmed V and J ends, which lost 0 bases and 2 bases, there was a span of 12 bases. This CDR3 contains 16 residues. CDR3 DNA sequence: TGTGCCAGCAGCTTGGGCCAGGGTTGGGGCAATCAGCCCCAGCATTTT. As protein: CASSLGQGWGNQPQHF.

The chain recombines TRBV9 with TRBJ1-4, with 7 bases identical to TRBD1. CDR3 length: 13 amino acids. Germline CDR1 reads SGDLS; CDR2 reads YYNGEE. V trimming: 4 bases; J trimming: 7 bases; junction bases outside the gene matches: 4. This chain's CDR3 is CASSSDRVEKLFF. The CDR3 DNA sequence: TGTGCCAGCAGCTCCGACAGGGTTGAAAAACTGTTTTTT.

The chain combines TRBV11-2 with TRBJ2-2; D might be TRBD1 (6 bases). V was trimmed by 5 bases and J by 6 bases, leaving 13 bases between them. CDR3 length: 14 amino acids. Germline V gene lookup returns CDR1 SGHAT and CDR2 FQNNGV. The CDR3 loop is CASSAHRAAGELFF. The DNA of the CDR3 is TGTGCCAGCAGCGCACACAGGGCCGCCGGGGAGCTGTTTTTT.

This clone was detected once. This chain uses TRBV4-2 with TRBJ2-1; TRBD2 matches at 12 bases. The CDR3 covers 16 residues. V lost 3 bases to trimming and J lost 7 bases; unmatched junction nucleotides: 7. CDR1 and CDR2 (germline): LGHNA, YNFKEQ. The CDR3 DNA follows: TGTGCCAGCAGCCACCTACTAGCGGGGGGCCGAAATGAGCAGTTCTTC. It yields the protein CASSHLLAGGRNEQFF.